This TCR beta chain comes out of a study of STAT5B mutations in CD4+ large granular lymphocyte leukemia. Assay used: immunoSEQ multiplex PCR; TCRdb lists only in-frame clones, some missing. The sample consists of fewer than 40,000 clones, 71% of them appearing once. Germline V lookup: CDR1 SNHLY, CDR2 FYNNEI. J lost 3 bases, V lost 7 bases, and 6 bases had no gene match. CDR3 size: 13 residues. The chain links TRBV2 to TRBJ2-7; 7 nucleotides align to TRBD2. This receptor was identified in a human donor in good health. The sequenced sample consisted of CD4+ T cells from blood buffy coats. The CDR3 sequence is CASIRTRDYEQYF. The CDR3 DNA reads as TGTGCCAGCATAAGGACTAGAGACTACGAGCAGTACTTC.